This section outlines one TCR beta chain sequence together with its context. Its matching antigen is unknown. The data are from a study of persistence of HIV-infected CD4 T cells. Anti-CD3/anti-CD28 beads served as a nonspecific positive control stimulus. CD4+ T cells upregulating both CD40 ligand and CD69 were sorted as responding cells. The immunoSEQ assay was version 4, run in survey mode. Clones were read by immunoSEQ multiplex PCR, and TCRdb kept only the in-frame ones, dropping some. This repertoire shows 35,000 to 45,000 clones, around 90% found once; its top ten account for about 1.3%. The CDR3 extends over 16 amino acids. Germline V gene data show CDR1 as SGHTA and CDR2 as FQGNSA. After removal of 7 bases from V and 0 bases from J, the junction contained 11 bases not matched to a gene.

This TCR was recovered from an adult man with HIV who was CMV-seropositive. The chain couples TRBV7-2 to TRBJ2-5, with 7 bases that match TRBD1. The specimen was CD4+ T cells sorted from PBMCs after approximately 19-hour stimulation, collected from a patient who received antiretroviral therapy. The DNA of the CDR3 is TGTGCCAGCACCCTTAGGGCAGGGGGTTACCAAGAGACCCAGTACTTC. Amino acids: CASTLRAGGYQETQYF. Drawing the rest from reference TRBV7-2 and TRBJ2-5, the complete variable domain is GAGVSQSPSNKVTEKGKDVELRCDPISGHTALYWYRQSLGQGLEFLIYFQGNSAPDKSGLPSDRFSAERTGGSVSTLTIQRTQQEDSAVYLCASTLRAGGYQETQYFGPGTRLLVL.